This TCR beta chain stems from a study of cytomegalovirus exposure and HLA in healthy donors. Per germline, CDR1 MNHEY and CDR2 SVGAGI. V shed 10 bases, J shed 0 bases, and the junction held 11 bases outside the gene matches. CDR3 length: 15 residues. With 60 Vbeta and 13 Jbeta primers, the PCR was carried out. Sequenced by immunoSEQ multiplex PCR; TCRdb stores in-frame clones only, minus some. The sample lists fewer than 200,000 clones; roughly 80% were seen once. Source material: PBMCs. This sequence was found in a woman younger than 30 in good health and CMV-seronegative. The chain employs TRBV6-5 and TRBJ1-2; 7 bases are shared with TRBD1. The CDR3 region is CATRRSGTANYGYTF. DNA of the CDR3: TGTGCCACCCGCCGGTCCGGGACAGCTAACTATGGCTACACCTTC.